Presented here are 12 T cell receptor beta chains from one specimen sequenced in a study of T cell changes during pregnancy in multiple sclerosis. Sequenced by immunoSEQ multiplex PCR; TCRdb stores in-frame clones only, minus some. Here the sample spans around 50,000 clones, about 90% being singletons. The starting material was CD4+ T cells from peripheral blood mononuclear cells, obtained after pregnancy. These receptors came from a female donor in good health, enrolled as a control in a pregnancy study.

The chain employs TRBV6-1 and TRBJ1-2; TRBD1 agrees at 8 bases. Germline V gene lookup returns CDR1 MNHNS and CDR2 SASEGT. J was trimmed by 5 bases and V by 4 bases; bases with no gene match: 6. The CDR3 loop spans 14 amino acids. DNA of the CDR3: TGTGCCAGCAGTGCGCCCGACAGGGGATATGGCTACACCTTC. It translates to CASSAPDRGYGYTF.

This chain links TRBV10-3 with TRBJ2-2; TRBD2 aligns across 7 bases. CDR3 length: 15 residues. In germline, CDR1 is ENHRY, CDR2 SYGVKD. Trimming removed 6 bases from V and 6 bases from J; junction bases left unmatched: 10. As DNA, the CDR3 is TGTGCCATCAGCGAACTGGGGGAGGGTGCCGGGGAGCTGTTTTTT. It encodes CAISELGEGAGELFF.

The rearrangement uses TRBV2 and TRBJ2-3; 7 bases fit TRBD2. Looked up from germline, CDR1 is SNHLY and CDR2 is FYNNEI. J gave up 0 bases and V 3 bases, and 6 bases lay outside the gene matches. The CDR3 length is 16 residues. CDR3 protein: CASSDFLRGSTDTQYF. For the CDR3, the DNA is TGTGCCAGCAGTGACTTTTTGCGGGGGAGCACAGATACGCAGTATTTT.

V gene TRBV18 combines with J gene TRBJ2-2, with D perhaps being TRBD1 or TRBD2 (5 bases each). The V gene lost 6 bases and the J gene lost 2 bases, with 10 bases spanning the gap. Germline-derived CDR1 and CDR2 are KGHSH and LQKENI. The CDR3 consists of 14 residues. CDR3 in amino acids: CASSPGRNTGELFF. The CDR3 DNA reads as TGTGCCAGCTCTCCAGGGAGAAACACCGGGGAGCTGTTTTTT.

The chain links TRBV5-1 to TRBJ2-2, with unresolved D. This CDR3 has 14 amino acids. V lost 3 bases, J lost 7 bases, and 13 bases lay in between. CDR1 and CDR2 (germline): SGHRS, YFSETQ. The CDR3 DNA reads as TGCGCCAGCAGCTCCCGGTTCCGTAACGGGGAGCTGTTTTTT. Amino acids: CASSSRFRNGELFF.

This chain uses TRBV18 with TRBJ2-7; 7 positions agree with TRBD1. The germline CDR1 and CDR2 sequences are KGHSH and LQKENI. CDR3 length: 15 amino acids. J was trimmed by 5 bases and V by 6 bases; bases with no gene match: 13. In nucleotides, the CDR3 is TGTGCCAGCTCCCCGGGAAGGACAGGTTCTAACGAGCAGTACTTC. Its protein product is CASSPGRTGSNEQYF.

CDR3 nucleotides: TGTGCCAGCAGCCCCGGGACTAGCGGGACGGAGACCCAGTACTTC. Encoded protein: CASSPGTSGTETQYF. The V gene is TRBV11-2, the J gene TRBJ2-5; 13 bases match TRBD2. CDR1 is SGHAT and CDR2 is FQNNGV in the germline V gene. V lost 5 bases, J lost 5 bases, and 5 bases stayed unmatched. CDR3 size: 15 residues.

The V call is TRBV30, the J call TRBJ1-5; 7 nucleotides match TRBD1. The CDR3 consists of 15 residues. V lost 0 bases to trimming and J lost 2 bases; unmatched junction nucleotides: 4. The germline V gene has CDR1 GTSNPN and CDR2 SVGIG (reference sequence). The CDR3 region has the DNA TGTGCCTGGAGTGTCGGACAGGCTGGCAATCAGCCCCAGCATTTT. It is translated as CAWSVGQAGNQPQHF.

The chain combines TRBV7-9 with TRBJ1-5; 9 bases line up with TRBD1. V trimming: 3 bases; J trimming: 4 bases; junction bases outside the gene matches: 4. In germline, CDR1 is SEHNR, CDR2 FQNEAQ (reference sequence). The CDR3 totals 15 residues. The CDR3 here is CASSLATGGNQPQHF. The CDR3 nucleotides are TGTGCCAGCAGCTTGGCGACAGGGGGGAATCAGCCCCAGCATTTT.

CDR3 sequence reads: CASSLGAGGGTDTQYF. The CDR3 DNA reads as TGTGCCAGCAGCTTAGGGGCGGGAGGGGGCACAGATACGCAGTATTTT. This chain uses TRBV11-3 with TRBJ2-3, with 9 bases aligning to TRBD2. The germline V gene has CDR1 SGHNT and CDR2 YENEEA. Trimming removed 1 base from V and 1 base from J; junction bases left unmatched: 3. This CDR3 spans 16 amino acids. Variable domain in full (rest from reference TRBV11-3 and TRBJ2-3): EAGVVQSPRYKIIEKKQPVAFWCNPISGHNTLYWYLQNLGQGPELLIRYENEEAVDDSQLPKDRFSAERLKGVDSTLKIQPAELGDSAVYLCASSLGAGGGTDTQYFGPGTRLTVL.

This chain links TRBV2 with TRBJ1-2, with D possibly TRBD1 on 5 matching bases. The germline gives CDR1 SNHLY, CDR2 FYNNEI. The CDR3 runs to 14 residues. V lost 5 bases to trimming and J lost 9 bases, with 19 bases between them. CDR3 bases: TGTGCCAGCAGTACCGACCCCCTGGGGGGGAGCTACACCTTC. This translates into CASSTDPLGGSYTF.

The V and J genes are TRBV4-1 and TRBJ1-6; D is uncertain. This CDR3 comprises 14 residues. Trimming took 0 bases from V and 13 from J, leaving 13 bases between them. The germline CDR1 and CDR2 sequences are MGHRA and YSYEKL. DNA of the CDR3: TGCGCCAGCAGCCAAGATTTATCCAGGACTCCCCTCCACTTT. This sequence encodes CASSQDLSRTPLHF.